This T cell receptor (beta chain) was profiled in a study of T cell responses to AZD1222 COVID-19 vaccine. Findings of the study overall: Of spike-specific TCRs, nearly half reportedly target regions left unmutated in variants. After two AZD1222 doses, spike-specific TCR breadth and depth rose versus day 0.

V was shortened by 6 bases and J by 5 bases, with 11 bases between the two germline ends. This CDR3 is built from 13 residues. CDR1 is SGHVS, CDR2 FQNEAQ, per germline. Assay used: immunoSEQ multiplex PCR; TCRdb lists only in-frame clones, some missing. This sample has about 69,000 clones, with around four fifths found just once. The sample holds a few counts of this clone. Its matching antigen is unknown. Sequenced here: peripheral blood, sampled 28 days after the second AZD1222 dose. The sequence was collected from an adult who received the AZD1222 COVID-19 vaccine. The chain employs TRBV7-8 and TRBJ2-1, with a tentative D call TRBD2 (5 bases). CDR3: CASRGLSDNEQFF. The CDR3 coding sequence is TGTGCCAGCAGAGGACTGTCCGACAATGAGCAGTTCTTC.